The 24 T cell receptor beta chains presented below share a single source sample, sequenced in a study of blood T cell repertoires in COVID-19. Method: immunoSEQ multiplex PCR; TCRdb's copy keeps in-frame clones and lacks some. In the table there are under 60,000 clones, approximately 88% of which are singletons. The sequenced sample was peripheral blood. These receptors originate from a man aged 30 to 39 with COVID-19, enrolled during active disease.

The rearrangement joins TRBV10-3 to TRBJ2-7; D might be TRBD2 (7 bases). CDR1 and CDR2 from the germline V gene are ENHRY and SYGVKD. The CDR3 sequence is 13 residues long. The ends were cut back, 9 bases at V and 0 bases at J, with 12 bases in the middle. CDR3 sequence (DNA): TGTGCCATAGGGGGGGTCCTCTCCTACGAGCAGTACTTC. Amino acid sequence: CAIGGVLSYEQYF.

The chain has TRBV19 and TRBJ1-5, with D perhaps TRBD1 (5 bases). The CDR3 is 15 residues long. From germline, CDR1 is LNHDA and CDR2 SQIVND (reference sequence). V dropped 1 base and J dropped 6 bases, with 13 bases sitting between them. CDR3 in DNA: TGTGCCAGTAGTATAGCTGCGGGGAGGGGTCAGCCCCAGCATTTT. Protein sequence: CASSIAAGRGQPQHF.

This clone was picked up one time. V gene TRBV24-1 combines with J gene TRBJ2-7; D is uncertain. The CDR3 has 11 amino acids. CDR1 is KGHDR and CDR2 is SFDVKD in the germline V gene. Trimming took off 1 base at V and 7 bases at J, with 4 bases between the two ends. The CDR3 here is CATSDLEEQYF. The CDR3 DNA reads TGTGCCACCAGTGATTTAGAGGAGCAGTACTTC.

The genes are TRBV7-9 and TRBJ1-4, with 10 bases matching TRBD1. The germline gives CDR1 SEHNR, CDR2 FQNEAQ (reference sequence). The CDR3 spans 15 residues. The ends lost 5 bases at V and 7 bases at J; junction bases unmatched: 7. The CDR3: CASSRGGDRGEKLFF. As DNA, the CDR3 is TGTGCCAGCAGCCGGGGCGGGGACAGGGGTGAAAAACTGTTTTTT.

The chain joins TRBV5-4 to TRBJ2-3, with 7 positions matching TRBD1. CDR1 and CDR2 from the germline V gene are SGHNT and YYREEE (reference sequence). The ends lost 3 bases at V and 2 bases at J; junction bases unmatched: 6. The CDR3 extends over 15 amino acids. The CDR3 here is CASSSRRGNTDTQYF. The CDR3 DNA sequence: TGTGCCAGCAGCTCTCGCAGGGGGAACACAGATACGCAGTATTTT.

Only one count was recorded for this clone. The gene calls are TRBV30 and TRBJ2-7, with a possible D match to TRBD1 (6 bases). V was trimmed by 4 bases and J by 3 bases, leaving 13 bases between them. Germline-derived CDR1 and CDR2 are GTSNPN and SVGIG (reference sequence). This CDR3 has 13 amino acids. This chain's CDR3 is CAWIPTGSYEQYF. The CDR3 nucleotides are TGTGCCTGGATTCCAACAGGGAGCTACGAGCAGTACTTC.

The V gene is TRBV15, the J gene TRBJ1-2, with 12 bases lining up with TRBD1. Germline values: CDR1 LNHNV, CDR2 YYDKDF (reference sequence). V lost 3 bases, J lost 4 bases, and 3 bases stayed unmatched. There are 15 residues in the CDR3. The CDR3 loop reads CATSRGQGAGYGYTF. CDR3 DNA sequence: TGTGCCACCAGCAGGGGACAGGGGGCGGGCTATGGCTACACCTTC.

V gene TRBV9 combines with J gene TRBJ1-3; tentative D call: TRBD1 (5 bases). Trimming took off 4 bases at V and 0 bases at J, with 14 bases between the two ends. CDR1 and CDR2 from the germline V gene are SGDLS and YYNGEE. This CDR3 region has 16 residues. The CDR3 region is CASSPGEGSSGNTIYF. The CDR3 DNA is TGTGCCAGCAGCCCTGGGGAGGGGAGCTCTGGAAACACCATATATTTT.

The chain carries TRBV29-1 and TRBJ1-1; D is uncertain. In germline, CDR1 is SQVTM, CDR2 ANQGSEA. The CDR3 consists of 11 residues. Trimming left V 4 bases short and J 7 bases short, with 10 bases between. The CDR3 spells CSVALPVEAFF. CDR3 DNA: TGCAGCGTTGCCCTGCCAGTTGAAGCTTTCTTT.

With respect to this clone: The germline gene is not matched at one end of the junction; a read error may be the cause. The V call is TRBV7-7, the J call TRBJ2-1, with 12 bases lining up with TRBD2. The CDR3 covers 15 residues. The V gene's germline CDR1 is SSHAT and CDR2 FNYEAQ (reference sequence). In DNA, the CDR3 is TGTGCTAGCAGCTTAGGACTAGCGGGACTAAATGAGCAGTTCTTC. Residues: CASSLGLAGLNEQFF. Looking up the rest from reference TRBV7-7 and TRBJ2-1 gives the full variable domain: GAGVSQSPRYKVTKRGQDVTLRCDPISSHATLYWYQQALGQGPEFLTYFNYEAQPDKSGLPSDRFSAERPEGSISTLTIQRTEQRDSAMYRCASSLGLAGLNEQFFGPGTRLTVL.

V usage is TRBV4-2 and J usage is TRBJ2-3, with a possible D match to TRBD2 (6 bases). Germline V CDR1 and CDR2: LGHNA, YNFKEQ. This CDR3 comprises 15 residues. V was shortened by 0 bases and J by 4 bases, with 11 bases between the two germline ends. The CDR3 region has the DNA TGTGCCAGCAGCCAAGATGGCGGAGGGCCAGATACGCAGTATTTT. Encoded protein: CASSQDGGGPDTQYF.

CDR3 loop: CATSDSTSGFYGYTF. DNA of the CDR3: TGTGCCACCAGTGATTCGACTTCAGGGTTCTATGGCTACACCTTC. This chain uses TRBV24-1 with TRBJ1-2; D might be TRBD1 (5 bases). With 2 bases removed from V and 4 bases from J, the gap between germline ends came to 13 bases. CDR3 length: 15 amino acids. Germline-derived CDR1 and CDR2 are KGHDR and SFDVKD.

The DNA of the CDR3 is TGTGCCAGCAGTTACGGAGCGGGGGGTGCGGGCGGGGAGCTGTTTTTT. It is translated as CASSYGAGGAGGELFF. This chain uses TRBV6-5 with TRBJ2-2; TRBD2 matches 9 bases. This CDR3 has 16 residues. Trimming removed 2 bases from V and 7 bases from J; junction bases left unmatched: 8. Per germline, CDR1 MNHEY and CDR2 SVGAGI.

This clone has only a few counts. The J gene is TRBJ2-3, the V gene TRBV6-6, with 13 bases aligning to TRBD2. Germline CDR1 and CDR2: MNHNY and SVGAGI (reference sequence). V was clipped by 7 bases and J by 5 bases; unmatched bases: 9. The CDR3 loop spans 16 amino acids. CDR3 nucleotide sequence: TGTGCCAGCATTCCCGGGACTAGCGGGAAGGGAGATACGCAGTATTTT. It encodes CASIPGTSGKGDTQYF.

The V gene is TRBV7-2, the J gene TRBJ1-1; D uncertain. This CDR3 region has 13 residues. Germline V gene data show CDR1 as SGHTA and CDR2 as FQGNSA. The V end was cut by 2 bases, the J end by 4 bases, with 8 bases between. The CDR3 spells CASSLLGSTEAFF. The CDR3 DNA reads as TGTGCCAGCAGCTTACTTGGGAGCACTGAAGCTTTCTTT. The full variable domain, in which reference TRBV7-2 and TRBJ1-1 provide the parts outside the CDR3, is GAGVSQSPSNKVTEKGKDVELRCDPISGHTALYWYRQSLGQGLEFLIYFQGNSAPDKSGLPSDRFSAERTGGSVSTLTIQRTQQEDSAVYLCASSLLGSTEAFFGQGTRLTVV.

V gene TRBV19 combines with J gene TRBJ2-2, with TRBD2 as a possible D gene (6 bases). CDR3 length equals 13 residues. The germline V and J ends were trimmed by 5 bases and 6 bases, with 10 bases remaining between them. From germline, CDR1 is LNHDA and CDR2 SQIVND (reference sequence). Here the CDR3 reads CASSLGGAGELFF. The CDR3 coding sequence is TGTGCCAGTAGTCTAGGCGGGGCCGGGGAGCTGTTTTTT.

The chain uses TRBV5-6 and TRBJ1-3; TRBD1 is a possible D gene (5 bases). Germline V lookup: CDR1 SGHDT, CDR2 YYEEEE. Between the trimmed V and J ends, which lost 10 bases and 3 bases, there was a span of 23 bases. The CDR3 consists of 16 residues. CDR3: CASQLRGGGDGNTIYF. CDR3 sequence (DNA): TGTGCCTCCCAACTGCGGGGGGGAGGTGATGGAAACACCATATATTTT. Together with reference TRBV5-6 and TRBJ1-3, the CDR3 gives the full variable domain: DAGVTQSPTHLIKTRGQQVTLRCSPKSGHDTVSWYQQALGQGPQFIFQYYEEEERQRGNFPDRFSGHQFPNYSSELNVNALLLGDSALYLCASQLRGGGDGNTIYFGEGSWLTVV.

This clone was counted a single time. The chain recombines TRBV2 with TRBJ2-5, with a possible D match to TRBD1 (6 bases). The germline V and J ends were trimmed by 7 bases and 4 bases, with 19 bases remaining between them. The CDR3 loop spans 15 amino acids. Germline lookup yields CDR1 SNHLY and CDR2 FYNNEI. The CDR3 loop is CASTSSRGRRETQYF. The DNA for the CDR3 is TGTGCCAGCACCTCATCCAGGGGAAGGAGAGAGACCCAGTACTTC. The whole variable domain, filled in from reference TRBV2 and TRBJ2-5, reads EPEVTQTPSHQVTQMGQEVILRCVPISNHLYFYWYRQILGQKVEFLVSFYNNEISEKSEIFDDQFSVERPDGSNFTLKIRSTKLEDSAMYFCASTSSRGRRETQYFGPGTRLLVL.

The chain links TRBV7-9 to TRBJ1-6, with unresolved D. Trimming removed 5 bases from V and 7 bases from J, with 12 bases in between. Per the germline V gene, CDR1 is SEHNR and CDR2 is FQNEAQ (reference sequence). The CDR3 runs to 14 residues. CDR3 sequence (DNA): TGTGCCAGCAGCGAGTCAAATACCAATTCACCCCTCCACTTT. Its protein product is CASSESNTNSPLHF. The whole variable domain, filled in from reference TRBV7-9 and TRBJ1-6, reads DTGVSQNPRHKITKRGQNVTFRCDPISEHNRLYWYRQTLGQGPEFLTYFQNEAQLEKSRLLSDRFSAERPKGSFSTLEIQRTEQGDSAMYLCASSESNTNSPLHFGNGTRLTVT.

The rearrangement uses TRBV14 and TRBJ2-1; D unresolved. This CDR3 region has 12 residues. Trimming removed 1 base at V and 8 bases at J, with 6 bases between. CDR1 SGHDN and CDR2 FVKESK come from the germline V gene. The CDR3 region is CASSQVVYEQFF. Written as DNA, the CDR3 is TGTGCCAGCAGCCAAGTAGTGTATGAGCAGTTCTTC.

The gene calls are TRBV5-5 and TRBJ2-3; D is undetermined. Trimming shortened V by 7 bases and J by 3 bases, and 9 bases separated the two germline ends. The germline V gene has CDR1 SGHKS and CDR2 YYEKEE (reference sequence). The CDR3 sequence is 12 residues long. As DNA, the CDR3 is TGTGCCAGCGACACAAAGACAGATACGCAGTATTTT. It translates to CASDTKTDTQYF. Based on the CDR3 plus reference TRBV5-5 and TRBJ2-3, the full variable domain is DAGVTQSPTHLIKTRGQQVTLRCSPISGHKSVSWYQQVLGQGPQFIFQYYEKEERGRGNFPDRFSARQFPNYSSELNVNALLLGDSALYLCASDTKTDTQYFGPGTRLTVL.

J is TRBJ2-7 and V is TRBV2, with TRBD1 identical over 8 bases. The V gene end was trimmed by 6 bases and the J gene end by 1 base; junction bases not matched to a gene: 11. The CDR3 contains 16 residues. Germline CDR1 is SNHLY and CDR2 is FYNNEI. CDR3 DNA sequence: TGTGCCAGCAGCGAAACCTACCGGACAGGGTCCTACGAGCAGTACTTC. This encodes CASSETYRTGSYEQYF. The entire variable domain, with the rest obtained from reference TRBV2 and TRBJ2-7, is as follows: EPEVTQTPSHQVTQMGQEVILRCVPISNHLYFYWYRQILGQKVEFLVSFYNNEISEKSEIFDDQFSVERPDGSNFTLKIRSTKLEDSAMYFCASSETYRTGSYEQYFGPGTRLTVT.

This clone was found once. The J gene is TRBJ1-1, the V gene TRBV7-9, with D unclear. Germline V gene data show CDR1 as SEHNR and CDR2 as FQNEAQ (reference sequence). The CDR3 is 14 residues long. V shed 1 base and J shed 11 bases, with 17 bases lying between them. CDR3 nucleotides: TGTGCCAGCAGCTTAGATAGCGGACTGACTTCGGCTTTCTTT. It encodes CASSLDSGLTSAFF.

This chain links TRBV24-1 with TRBJ2-2; D perhaps matches TRBD2 (5 bases). The V gene's germline CDR1 is KGHDR and CDR2 SFDVKD. Trimming took off 6 bases at V and 4 bases at J, with 14 bases between the two ends. The CDR3 totals 15 residues. CDR3 residues: CATSTERLGTGELFF. In nucleotides, the CDR3 is TGTGCCACCAGTACCGAGCGGTTGGGCACCGGGGAGCTGTTTTTT.